The 16 T cell receptor beta chains presented below share a single source sample, sequenced in a study of blood T cell repertoires in COVID-19. Libraries were prepared by immunoSEQ multiplex PCR; TCRdb keeps only in-frame clonotypes and omits some of them. This table has over 350,000 clones, about nine tenths appearing once. Sequenced input: peripheral blood. These receptor sequences come from a woman under 40 with active or convalescent COVID-19.

This chain's CDR3 is CSVWDSLNTEAFF. Written as DNA, the CDR3 is TGCAGCGTTTGGGACAGTTTGAACACTGAAGCTTTCTTT. The chain links TRBV29-1 to TRBJ1-1; TRBD1 aligns across 7 bases. Germline V gene data show CDR1 as SQVTM and CDR2 as ANQGSEA. V trimming: 5 bases; J trimming: 0 bases; junction bases outside the gene matches: 3. The CDR3 length is 13 residues. The full variable domain, completed using reference TRBV29-1 and TRBJ1-1, is SAVISQKPSRDICQRGTSLTIQCQVDSQVTMMFWYRQQPGQSLTLIATANQGSEATYESGFVIDKFPISRPNLTFSTLTVSNMSPEDSSIYLCSVWDSLNTEAFFGQGTRLTVV.

The rearrangement links TRBV11-2 to TRBJ2-3; D is possibly TRBD2 (6 bases). This CDR3 contains 16 residues. With 0 bases removed from V and 2 bases from J, the gap between germline ends came to 12 bases. CDR1 SGHAT and CDR2 FQNNGV come from the germline V gene. CDR3 in DNA: TGTGCCAGCAGCTTAGATGAGCGGGTTAACACAGATACGCAGTATTTT. Protein product: CASSLDERVNTDTQYF.

The chain uses TRBV6-5 and TRBJ1-1; D possibly corresponds to TRBD1 (6 bases). The germline V and J ends were trimmed by 0 bases and 3 bases, with 11 bases remaining between them. Germline V gene sequence: CDR1 MNHEY, CDR2 SVGAGI. The CDR3 length is 15 residues. CDR3 loop: CASSYSGSGDTEAFF. The CDR3 DNA sequence: TGTGCCAGCAGTTACTCGGGGTCAGGGGACACTGAAGCTTTCTTT.

The V call is TRBV2, the J call TRBJ1-4; 8 bases align to TRBD1. Per the germline V gene, CDR1 is SNHLY and CDR2 is FYNNEI. The CDR3 runs 14 residues. Losses at the gene ends were 6 bases for V and 7 bases for J; bases not matched to a gene: 7. The CDR3: CASSGTGGGEKLFF. In DNA form, the CDR3 reads TGTGCCAGCAGCGGGACAGGAGGGGGTGAAAAACTGTTTTTT.

The chain has TRBV7-8 and TRBJ1-5; D is perhaps TRBD1 (5 bases). The CDR3 runs to 14 residues. CDR1 is SGHVS, CDR2 FQNEAQ, per germline. V was cut by 1 base and J by 7 bases, with 11 bases left in between. The CDR3 loop reads CASSLGGEVQPQHF. The CDR3 DNA sequence: TGTGCCAGCAGCTTAGGGGGGGAGGTGCAGCCCCAGCATTTT.

This clone was observed once. The rearrangement joins TRBV10-3 to TRBJ1-5; 7 nucleotides agree with TRBD1. Germline V gene data show CDR1 as ENHRY and CDR2 as SYGVKD. Unmatched junction bases numbered 7, after V lost 6 bases and J lost 5 bases. The CDR3 covers 14 residues. The DNA of the CDR3 is TGTGCCATCAGGGGGGACAGTCGGGATCAGCCCCAGCATTTT. Its protein is CAIRGDSRDQPQHF.

V usage is TRBV19 and J usage is TRBJ1-2; 8 bases agree with TRBD1. The V gene's germline CDR1 is LNHDA and CDR2 SQIVND (reference sequence). CDR3 length: 15 residues. The J segment lost 0 bases and the V segment lost 5 bases, leaving 5 bases of the junction unmatched. In DNA, the CDR3 is TGTGCCAGTAGTGACCCGGACAGGGCTAACTATGGCTACACCTTC. The encoded protein is CASSDPDRANYGYTF. The full variable domain, with the rest looked up from reference TRBV19 and TRBJ1-2, is DGGITQSPKYLFRKEGQNVTLSCEQNLNHDAMYWYRQDPGQGLRLIYYSQIVNDFQKGDIAEGYSVSREKKESFPLTVTSAQKNPTAFYLCASSDPDRANYGYTFGSGTRLTVV.

V usage is TRBV3-1 (or the pseudogene TRBV3-2) and J usage is TRBJ2-7, with TRBD2 matching 7 bases. The V gene end was trimmed by 4 bases and the J gene end by 3 bases; junction bases not matched to a gene: 3. The CDR3 covers 13 residues. Germline-derived CDR1 and CDR2 are LGHDT and YNNKEL (reference sequence). The chain's CDR3 is CASSLGGGYEQYF. Written as DNA, the CDR3 is TGTGCCAGCAGCCTGGGGGGGGGCTACGAGCAGTACTTC.

In regard to this clone: Other nucleotide sequences from this sample produce the same CDR3. The chain couples TRBV18 to TRBJ1-2; TRBD1 aligns across 7 bases. CDR1 and CDR2 from the germline V gene are KGHSH and LQKENI. V was clipped by 2 bases and J by 5 bases; unmatched bases: 2. The CDR3 extends over 13 amino acids. Here the CDR3 DNA reads TGTGCCAGCTCACCAGACAGGGAGTATGGCTACACCTTC. Protein product: CASSPDREYGYTF. Full variable domain (rest looked up from reference TRBV18 and TRBJ1-2): NAGVMQNPRHLVRRRGQEARLRCSPMKGHSHVYWYRQLPEEGLKFMVYLQKENIIDESGMPKERFSAEFPKEGPSILRIQQVVRGDSAAYFCASSPDREYGYTFGSGTRLTVV.

This CDR3 reads CASSLTGTTKTGELFF. CDR3 sequence (DNA): TGTGCCAGCAGCTTGACCGGGACTACCAAGACCGGGGAGCTGTTTTTT. The chain has TRBV5-6 and TRBJ2-2; 7 nucleotides agree with TRBD2. Germline CDR1 is SGHDT and CDR2 is YYEEEE. V lost 1 base, J lost 5 bases, and 8 bases stayed unmatched. The CDR3 is 16 amino acids.

Worth noting for this clone: Other DNA sequences in the sample encode the same CDR3. The chain links TRBV6-1 to TRBJ1-4; 9 bases fit TRBD1. The CDR3 totals 15 residues. J lost 6 bases, V lost 3 bases, and 5 bases had no gene match. From germline, CDR1 is MNHNS and CDR2 SASEGT. This CDR3 is CASSDPGQGDEKLFF. The DNA for the CDR3 is TGTGCCAGCAGTGATCCGGGACAGGGTGATGAAAAACTGTTTTTT.

This chain uses TRBV4-2 with TRBJ2-1; 8 positions agree with TRBD1. CDR1 is LGHNA, CDR2 YNFKEQ, per germline. CDR3 size: 15 residues. V shed 1 base, J shed 5 bases, and the junction held 4 bases outside the gene matches. The CDR3 spells CASSQGQGIDNEQFF. The CDR3 DNA follows: TGTGCCAGCAGCCAAGGACAGGGGATCGACAATGAGCAGTTCTTC.

The chain recombines TRBV10-1 with TRBJ2-1; a possible D gene is TRBD1 (6 bases). V lost 2 bases and J 2 bases, leaving 13 bases between the germline ends. Per the germline V gene, CDR1 is WNHNN and CDR2 is SYGVQD (reference sequence). The CDR3 length is 16 residues. For the CDR3, the DNA is TGCGCCAGCAGTGAGCGAGAACAGGGAGCCTACAATGAGCAGTTCTTC. This encodes CASSEREQGAYNEQFF.

This clone showed up just a few times. CDR3 coding DNA: TGTGCCAGCAGCGCCGGGACAGGTACCTATGGCTACACCTTC. Translated: CASSAGTGTYGYTF. The chain links TRBV9 to TRBJ1-2; 8 bases match TRBD1. J was trimmed by 4 bases and V by 3 bases; bases with no gene match: 5. This CDR3 comprises 14 residues. CDR1 is SGDLS and CDR2 is YYNGEE in the germline V gene.

This chain connects TRBV11-2 to TRBJ2-5, with D possibly matching TRBD1 (6 bases). V was clipped by 4 bases and J by 4 bases, with 16 bases between them. The CDR3 covers 15 residues. Per the germline V gene, CDR1 is SGHAT and CDR2 is FQNNGV. The CDR3 loop is CASSSGHRGVETQYF. The CDR3 DNA sequence: TGTGCCAGCAGCTCGGGACACCGCGGAGTAGAGACCCAGTACTTC.

The chain combines TRBV2 with TRBJ2-3; the match to TRBD2 covers 10 bases. The V gene end was trimmed by 5 bases and the J gene end by 3 bases; junction bases not matched to a gene: 2. This CDR3 is 14 amino acids long. CDR1 and CDR2 (germline): SNHLY, FYNNEI. CDR3 bases: TGTGCCAGCAGTAGCGGGGGGGGTACAGATACGCAGTATTTT. It translates to CASSSGGGTDTQYF.